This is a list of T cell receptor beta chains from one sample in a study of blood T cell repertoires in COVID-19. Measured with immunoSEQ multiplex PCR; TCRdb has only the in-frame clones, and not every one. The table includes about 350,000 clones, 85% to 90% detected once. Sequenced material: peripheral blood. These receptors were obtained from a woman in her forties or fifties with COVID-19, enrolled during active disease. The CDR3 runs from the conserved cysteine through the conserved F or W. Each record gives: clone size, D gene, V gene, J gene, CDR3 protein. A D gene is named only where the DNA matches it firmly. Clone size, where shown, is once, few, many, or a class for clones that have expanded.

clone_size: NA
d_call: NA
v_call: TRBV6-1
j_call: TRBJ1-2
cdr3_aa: CASSEYGNYGYTF

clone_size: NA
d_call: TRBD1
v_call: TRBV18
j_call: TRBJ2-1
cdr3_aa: CASSPSGGRSYNEQFF

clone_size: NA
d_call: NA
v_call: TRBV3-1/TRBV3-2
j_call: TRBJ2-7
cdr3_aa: CASSQKGYRVVSEQYF

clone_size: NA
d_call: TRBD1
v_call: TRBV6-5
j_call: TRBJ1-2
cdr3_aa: CASSRGGTAYGYTF

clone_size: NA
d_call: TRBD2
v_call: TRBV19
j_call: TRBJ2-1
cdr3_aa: CASSTGLAGGNEQFF

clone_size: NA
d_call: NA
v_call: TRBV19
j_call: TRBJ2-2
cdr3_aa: CASTLQGNTGELFF

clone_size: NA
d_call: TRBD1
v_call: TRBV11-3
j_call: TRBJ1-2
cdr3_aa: CASSPGDSRGGYTF

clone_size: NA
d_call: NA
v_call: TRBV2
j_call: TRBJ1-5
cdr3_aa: CASSEGEHQPQHF

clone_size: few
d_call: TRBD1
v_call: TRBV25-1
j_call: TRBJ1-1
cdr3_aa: CASSEYAGGATYRAFF

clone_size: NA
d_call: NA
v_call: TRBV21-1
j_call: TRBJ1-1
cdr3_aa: CASSKAGLAFMNTEAFF

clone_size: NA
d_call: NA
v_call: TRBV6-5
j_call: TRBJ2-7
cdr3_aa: CASSYISGLSYEQYF

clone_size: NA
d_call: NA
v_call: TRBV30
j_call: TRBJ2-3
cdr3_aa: CAWSVRTSTDTQYF

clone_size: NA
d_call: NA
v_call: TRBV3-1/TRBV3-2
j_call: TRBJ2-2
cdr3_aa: CASSPRGAGELFF

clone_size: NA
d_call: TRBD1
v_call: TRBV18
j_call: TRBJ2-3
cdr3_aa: CASSQQGDADTQYF

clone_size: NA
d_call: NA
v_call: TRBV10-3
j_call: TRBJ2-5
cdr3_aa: CAISASAVQETQYF

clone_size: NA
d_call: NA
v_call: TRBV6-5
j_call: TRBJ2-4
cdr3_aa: CASRGTREQYF

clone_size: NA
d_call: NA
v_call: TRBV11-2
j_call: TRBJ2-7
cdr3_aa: CASSLEGGTYEQYF

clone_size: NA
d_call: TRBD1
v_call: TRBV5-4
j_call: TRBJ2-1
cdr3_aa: CASSLLGTDNEQFF

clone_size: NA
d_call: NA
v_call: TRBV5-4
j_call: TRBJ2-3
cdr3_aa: CASSRESLGTDTQYF

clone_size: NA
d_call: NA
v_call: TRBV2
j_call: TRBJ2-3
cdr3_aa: CASSREAGTSTDTQYF

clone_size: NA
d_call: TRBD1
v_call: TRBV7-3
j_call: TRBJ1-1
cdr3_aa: CASSPTGVTEAFF

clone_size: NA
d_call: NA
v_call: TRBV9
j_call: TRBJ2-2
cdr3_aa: CASSVFGTNTGELFF

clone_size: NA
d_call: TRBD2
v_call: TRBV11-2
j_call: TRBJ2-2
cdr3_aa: CASSLDAPRLAVNTGELFF

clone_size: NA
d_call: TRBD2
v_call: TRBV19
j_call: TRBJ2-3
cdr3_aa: CASSTGTSGTDTQYF

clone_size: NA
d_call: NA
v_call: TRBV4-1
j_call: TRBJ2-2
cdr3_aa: CASSQVATGELFF

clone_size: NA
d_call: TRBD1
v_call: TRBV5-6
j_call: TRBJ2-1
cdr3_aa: CASSPGTGGVNEQFF

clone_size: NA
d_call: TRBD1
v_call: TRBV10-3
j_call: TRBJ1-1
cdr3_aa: CAITATGGGEAFF

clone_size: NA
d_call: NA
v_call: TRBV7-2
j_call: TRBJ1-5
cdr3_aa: CASSPRWGGGQPQHF

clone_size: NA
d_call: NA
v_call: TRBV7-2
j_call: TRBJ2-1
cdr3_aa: CASSGAGIPGEQFF

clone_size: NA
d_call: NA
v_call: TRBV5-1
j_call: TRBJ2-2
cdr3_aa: CASSLDGGLAGELFF

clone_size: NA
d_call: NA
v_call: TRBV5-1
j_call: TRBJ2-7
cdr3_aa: CASSLGPGQRPYEQYF

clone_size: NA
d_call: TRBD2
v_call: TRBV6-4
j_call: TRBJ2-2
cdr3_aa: CASRRSGRNTGELFF

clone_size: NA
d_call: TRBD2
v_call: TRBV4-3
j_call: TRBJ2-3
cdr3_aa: CASSETGLAYPDTQYF

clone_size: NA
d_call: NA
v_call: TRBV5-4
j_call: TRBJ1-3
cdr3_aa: CASSLGVSGNTIYF

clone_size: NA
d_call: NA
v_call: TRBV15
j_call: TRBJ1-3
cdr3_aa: CATSTRRSSTGNTIYF

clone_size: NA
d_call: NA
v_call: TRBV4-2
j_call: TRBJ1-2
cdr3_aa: CASSQDTANYGYTF

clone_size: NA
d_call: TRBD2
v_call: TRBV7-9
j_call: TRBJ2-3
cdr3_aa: CASSLGLAGIVRGDTQYF

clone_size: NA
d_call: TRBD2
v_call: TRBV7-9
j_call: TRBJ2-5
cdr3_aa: CASSTWTSGLQETQYF

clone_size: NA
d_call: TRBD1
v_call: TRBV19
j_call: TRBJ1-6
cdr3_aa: CASSIDRGNSPLHF

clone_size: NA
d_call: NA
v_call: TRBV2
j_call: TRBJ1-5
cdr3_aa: CASSSGSQPQHF

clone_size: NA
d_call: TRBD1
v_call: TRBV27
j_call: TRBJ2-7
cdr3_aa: CASSSIRDRFYEQYF

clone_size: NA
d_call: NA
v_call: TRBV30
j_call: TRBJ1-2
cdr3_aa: CAWSVNVQFGYTF

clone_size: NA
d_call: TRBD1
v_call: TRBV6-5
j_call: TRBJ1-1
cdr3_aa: CASSLQGEAEAFF

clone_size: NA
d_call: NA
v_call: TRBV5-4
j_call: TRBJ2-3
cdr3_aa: CASSFHVKGSTDTQYF

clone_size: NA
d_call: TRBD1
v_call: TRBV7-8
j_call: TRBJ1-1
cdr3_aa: CASTATGGTEAFF

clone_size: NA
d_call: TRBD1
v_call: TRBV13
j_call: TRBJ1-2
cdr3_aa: CASSSTTGALGGYTF

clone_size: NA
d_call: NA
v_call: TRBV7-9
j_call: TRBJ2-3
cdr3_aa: CASSALGQPIADTQYF

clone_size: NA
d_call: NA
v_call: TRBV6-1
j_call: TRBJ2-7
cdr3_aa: CASSEKGSYEQYF

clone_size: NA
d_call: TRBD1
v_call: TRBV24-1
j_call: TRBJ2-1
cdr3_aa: CATSDAGQGGDEQFF

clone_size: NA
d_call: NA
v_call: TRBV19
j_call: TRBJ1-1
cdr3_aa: CASKWSTEAFF

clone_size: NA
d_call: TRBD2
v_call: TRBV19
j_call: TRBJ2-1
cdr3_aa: CASSASSGSYNEQFF

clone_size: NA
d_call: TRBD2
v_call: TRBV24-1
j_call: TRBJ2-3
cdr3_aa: CATSGGTSGSRTDTQYF

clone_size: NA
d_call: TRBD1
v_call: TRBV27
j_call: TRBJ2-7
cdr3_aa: CASSNRGRGIYEQYF

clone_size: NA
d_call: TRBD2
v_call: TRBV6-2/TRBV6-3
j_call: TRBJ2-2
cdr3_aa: CASSYRAGGSTGELFF

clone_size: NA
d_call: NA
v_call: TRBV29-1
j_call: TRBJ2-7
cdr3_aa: CSDSGVSAYEQYF

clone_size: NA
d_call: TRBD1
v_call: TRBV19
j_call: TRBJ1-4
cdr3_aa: CASSRYRGLSNEKLFF

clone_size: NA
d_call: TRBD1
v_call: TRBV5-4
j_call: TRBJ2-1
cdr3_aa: CASSLAGTGSNEQFF

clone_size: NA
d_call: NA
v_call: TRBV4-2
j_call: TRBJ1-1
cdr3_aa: CASSQDSHGRANTEAFF

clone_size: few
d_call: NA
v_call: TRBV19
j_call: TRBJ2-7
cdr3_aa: CASSIHTEQYF

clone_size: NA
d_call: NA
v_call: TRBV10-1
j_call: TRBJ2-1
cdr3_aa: CASSGQTGNEQFF